This TCR beta chain was sequenced for a study of blood T cell repertoires in COVID-19. Background on the study: The analysed material was cDNA or gDNA that came from T cells, B-cell-depleted T cells, or PBMCs.

The CDR3 extends over 15 amino acids. V gave up 2 bases and J gave up 0 bases; unmatched junction bases: 0. Per the germline V gene, CDR1 is SGHAT and CDR2 is FQNNGV. The study drew participants aged about 18 to 89 years from about two dozen US areas. What the recovered Cohort 3 donors had was two negative PCRs, clearance, or symptom resolution. Profiling relied on immunoSEQ multiplex PCR, and the TCRdb table lists in-frame clones only, not all of them. In the table there are 200,000 to 250,000 clones, around 86% of which are singletons. This TCR came from a man aged 35 to 55 who had recovered from COVID-19. The specimen was PBMCs or T cells enriched from blood (not recorded which). J is TRBJ2-3 and V is TRBV11-2, with 9 bases identical to TRBD2. CDR3 nucleotide sequence: TGTGCCAGCAGCTTACTAGCGGGGAGCACAGATACGCAGTATTTT. Protein: CASSLLAGSTDTQYF.